The rows below give T cell receptor beta chains drawn from one sample of a study of cytomegalovirus exposure and HLA in healthy donors. Clones were read by immunoSEQ multiplex PCR, and TCRdb kept only the in-frame ones, dropping some. This sample has 180,000 or so clones, with around nine tenths found just once. The specimen was PBMCs. Receptors were obtained from a man younger than 45 in good health and CMV-seropositive. CDR3s include the opening cysteine and the closing phenylalanine or tryptophan. A D gene is named only where the DNA matches it firmly. A row's size may be missing; if present it is once, few, many or a size class.

V	size	D	J	length	CDR3	DNA
TRBV11-3	-	-	TRBJ2-6	14	CASSLRGGANVLTF	TGTGCCAGCAGCTTAAGGGGTGGGGCCAACGTCCTGACTTTC
TRBV29-1	-	-	TRBJ2-5	12	CSAPGPQETQYF	TGCAGCGCCCCGGGACCCCAAGAGACCCAGTACTTC
TRBV4-3	-	TRBD1	TRBJ1-5	17	CASSQDRDRGVSRPQHF	TGCGCCAGCAGCCAAGACCGGGACAGGGGTGTCAGTAGGCCCCAGCATTTT
TRBV5-6	-	-	TRBJ1-5	12	CASSHSNQPQHF	TGTGCCAGCAGCCATAGCAATCAGCCCCAGCATTTT
TRBV5-4	-	TRBD1	TRBJ1-4	14	CASSRDRLNEKLFF	TGTGCCAGCAGCCGGGACAGGCTTAATGAAAAACTGTTTTTT
TRBV19	-	-	TRBJ1-1	12	CATLRQDLQAFF	TGTGCCACCCTAAGACAGGATTTACAAGCTTTCTTT
TRBV19	once	-	TRBJ2-1	13	CASSPQTGNEQFF	TGTGCCAGTAGTCCCCAGACGGGAAATGAGCAGTTCTTC
TRBV6-1	-	TRBD2	TRBJ2-1	16	CASSESRLAGAVEQFF	TGTGCCAGCAGTGAATCCCGACTAGCGGGAGCTGTTGAGCAGTTCTTC
TRBV9	-	-	TRBJ2-7	15	CASSKAGPGTYEQYF	TGTGCCAGCAGCAAAGCGGGCCCCGGAACTTACGAGCAGTACTTC
TRBV5-1	-	-	TRBJ2-5	12	CASSVTQETQYF	TGCGCCAGCAGCGTCACCCAAGAGACCCAGTACTTC
TRBV9	-	-	TRBJ2-1	14	CASSVGAAKNEQFF	TGTGCCAGCAGCGTAGGAGCGGCTAAGAATGAGCAGTTCTTC
TRBV11-3	-	TRBD1	TRBJ1-1	15	CASSLTGTGNTEAFF	TGTGCCAGCAGCTTAACAGGGACAGGGAACACTGAAGCTTTCTTT
TRBV29-1	-	-	TRBJ1-1	12	CSVNRANTEAFF	TGCAGCGTTAACAGGGCAAACACTGAAGCTTTCTTT
TRBV7-9	-	-	TRBJ2-7	13	CASSLDYSYEQYF	TGTGCCAGCAGCCTAGACTATTCCTACGAGCAGTACTTC
TRBV5-8	-	-	TRBJ1-2	12	CASSQLRNGYTF	TGTGCCAGCAGCCAACTGAGGAATGGCTACACCTTC
TRBV25-1	-	-	TRBJ1-3	17	CASSEFGGRASGNTIYF	TGTGCCAGCAGTGAATTCGGCGGACGAGCCTCTGGAAACACCATATATTTT
TRBV27	-	-	TRBJ1-2	13	CASSFGGRIGYTF	TGTGCCAGCAGTTTCGGGGGGCGCATTGGCTACACCTTC
TRBV5-1	-	-	TRBJ1-2	14	CASSFGEGIYGYTF	TGCGCCAGCAGCTTCGGGGAGGGGATCTATGGCTACACCTTC
TRBV7-3	-	TRBD2	TRBJ2-7	17	CASSAQVAGTSGYEQYF	TGTGCCAGCAGCGCCCAAGTAGCCGGGACTAGCGGCTACGAGCAGTACTTC
TRBV20-1	-	-	TRBJ2-7	11	CSAQPEGVQYF	TGCAGTGCTCAACCGGAAGGAGTGCAGTACTTC